The rows below give T cell receptor beta chains drawn from one sample of a study. Via MiXCR, TCRdb re-called the RT-PCR reads, giving one row per CDR3 protein. The sample carries about 700,000 distinct CDR3 sequences, 14% recorded once. The sequencing input was memory CD4+ T cells from blood. The receptors were gathered from a female donor in good health, serving as a healthy control. Both conserved end residues are part of each CDR3. A D gene is named only where the DNA matches it firmly. The size field is filled for only some rows; it gives once, few, many or a size class.

abundance | j_gene | v_gene | d_gene | CDR3nt | CDR3aa
few | TRBJ2-7 | TRBV7-8 | . | TGTGCCAGCAAGGCTGACGAGCAGTACTTC | CASKADEQYF
few | TRBJ1-1 | TRBV29-1 | . | TGCAGCGCGACTCTTGGGGGCACTGAAGCTTTCTTT | CSATLGGTEAFF
. | TRBJ2-1 | TRBV20-1 | TRBD2 | TGCAGTGCGGGGGGGGGGACCTACAATGAGCAGTTCTTC | CSAGGGTYNEQFF
. | TRBJ1-5 | TRBV10-2 | . | TGCGCCAGCAGTGAGCTGAATCAGCCCCAGCATTTT | CASSELNQPQHF
many | TRBJ1-5 | TRBV6-6 | TRBD1 | TGTGCCAGCAGTCCAGGGACAGGGCCCAATCAGCCCCAGCATTTT | CASSPGTGPNQPQHF
many | TRBJ2-5 | TRBV20-1 | . | TGCAGTGCTAGAGATGGGAGGGGGGAGGAGACCCAGTACTTC | CSARDGRGEETQYF
many | TRBJ2-1 | TRBV7-2 | . | . | CASSSSIQTNNEQFF
. | TRBJ2-7 | TRBV10-3 | TRBD2 | TGTGCCATCAGTGGAAGGGTAGCGGGAGCCGCCAAAACGAGCTCCTACGAGCAGTACTTC | CAISGRVAGAAKTSSYEQYF
. | TRBJ1-4 | TRBV7-2 | . | TGTGCCAGCAGCCCGACCCCGGACAGTACTAATGAAAAACTGTTTTTT | CASSPTPDSTNEKLFF
few | TRBJ1-2 | TRBV19 | . | TGTGCCAGTAGTATCGAGACGGAATACACCTTC | CASSIETEYTF
many | TRBJ2-5 | TRBV9 | TRBD2 | TGTGCCAGCAGTAAGGGACTAGCGGCCTCCTGGTACCAAGAGACCCAGTACTTC | CASSKGLAASWYQETQYF
many | TRBJ2-7 | TRBV15 | . | TGTGCCACCAGCAGAGACTGGATCTCCTACGAGCAGTACTTC | CATSRDWISYEQYF
few | TRBJ1-2 | TRBV7-2 | TRBD1 | TGTGCCAGCAGCCCAGGGTCAGGGGGCTATGGCTACACCTTC | CASSPGSGGYGYTF
many | TRBJ1-3 | TRBV29-1 | . | TGCAGCGTTGTGTTCGGGTCCTCTGGAAACACCATATATTTT | CSVVFGSSGNTIYF
many | TRBJ2-3 | TRBV30 | . | TGTGCCTCGAACAGGGAGGGGAGAACAGATACGCAGTATTTT | CASNREGRTDTQYF
many | TRBJ2-2 | TRBV12-3/TRBV12-4 | . | TGTGCCAGCAGATTCCTCGGCGAAGAGCTGTTTTTT | CASRFLGEELFF
few | TRBJ1-1 | TRBV30 | TRBD1 | TGTGCCTGGGTTGGACAGGGGATATCACCGAACACTGAAGCTTTCTTT | CAWVGQGISPNTEAFF
many | TRBJ1-5 | TRBV12-3/TRBV12-4 | TRBD1 | TGTGCCAGCACAAGGACAGGCGGCCAGCCCCAGCATTTT | CASTRTGGQPQHF
. | TRBJ1-2 | TRBV20-1 | . | TGCAGTGCTGTCTCCGGGGACCGCTATGGCTACACCTTC | CSAVSGDRYGYTF
. | TRBJ1-4 | TRBV10-2 | . | TGCGCCAGCAGTGAGTCCGGACCGCGGGCCCTGTTTTTT | CASSESGPRALFF
. | TRBJ2-7 | TRBV5-4 | TRBD1 | TGTGCCAGCAGCACATCCGGGACAGGGGGCTACGAGCAGTACTTC | CASSTSGTGGYEQYF
many | TRBJ1-2 | TRBV29-1 | . | TGCAGCGCTTCCCAGGGGAACTATGGCTACACCTTC | CSASQGNYGYTF
few | TRBJ2-1 | TRBV6-2/TRBV6-3 | TRBD2 | TGTGCCAGCAGTTACGGGACTAGCGGCACCGAGCAGTTCTTC | CASSYGTSGTEQFF
few | TRBJ2-1 | TRBV18 | . | TGTGCCAGCTCACAACAGGGCAACAATGAGCAGTTCTTC | CASSQQGNNEQFF
many | TRBJ2-1 | TRBV4-3 | . | TGCGCCAGCAGCCAAGGCCAGGGGCGGGAGCATTACAATGAGCAGTTCTTC | CASSQGQGREHYNEQFF
few | TRBJ2-1 | TRBV20-1 | . | TGCAGTCCACTAGGGAATGAGCAGTTCTTC | CSPLGNEQFF
. | TRBJ2-7 | TRBV10-2 | TRBD1 | TGCGCCAGCAGGACCCGGAGACAGGGGGCCGACGAGCAGTACTTC | CASRTRRQGADEQYF
many | TRBJ2-1 | TRBV12-3/TRBV12-4 | . | TGTGCCAGCAGTTTTGAGGGGGGCTACAATGAGCAGTTCTTC | CASSFEGGYNEQFF
. | TRBJ1-5 | TRBV2 | . | TGTGCCAGCAGCTCCTCTCTTTCTGCGGCATTTCAGCCCCAGCATTTT | CASSSSLSAAFQPQHF
many | TRBJ2-1 | TRBV20-1 | . | TGCAGTGCTAGGGGGACTTGGGGACTGGTCAACAATGAGCAGTTCTTC | CSARGTWGLVNNEQFF
. | TRBJ1-6 | TRBV27 | . | TGTGCCAGCAGCCAGCGGGGCCCAAGCTCCTATAATTCACCCCTCCACTTT | CASSQRGPSSYNSPLHF
few | TRBJ2-1 | TRBV7-9 | TRBD2 | TGTGCCAGCAGCTTAGTGGGTTCGAGTGGGACTATTCGGTTCTTC | CASSLVGSSGTIRFF
. | TRBJ1-6 | TRBV5-1 | . | TGCGCCAGCAGCCGACTGGGGACCGATTATAATTCACCCCTCCACTTT | CASSRLGTDYNSPLHF
few | TRBJ2-5 | TRBV11-3 | . | TGTGCCAGCAGCTCAGGGCGGACCTTCCAAGAGACCCAGTACTTC | CASSSGRTFQETQYF
. | TRBJ2-7 | TRBV30 | . | TGTGCCTGGAGTGCAGGCTACGAGCAGTACTTC | CAWSAGYEQYF
many | TRBJ1-1 | TRBV6-5 | . | TGTGCCAGCAGGATTGGGGGACGGAGCAACACTGAAGCTTTCTTT | CASRIGGRSNTEAFF
many | TRBJ2-4 | TRBV6-5 | . | TGTGCCAGCAGTTCGCGCGTGTTAGCCAAAAACATTCAGTACTTC | CASSSRVLAKNIQYF
. | TRBJ1-4 | TRBV27 | . | TGTGCCAGCAGTCTAGTGGGGCAACAGTCTCTTGCAACTAATGAAAAACTGTTTTTT | CASSLVGQQSLATNEKLFF
. | TRBJ2-5 | TRBV28 | . | TGTGCCAGCAGCACAAAGGGGGGGCTTCGAGAGACCCAGTACTTC | CASSTKGGLRETQYF
. | TRBJ2-1 | TRBV5-1 | . | TGCGCCAGCAGCCTTACGTCCACCCCCAATGAGCAGTTCTTC | CASSLTSTPNEQFF
many | TRBJ2-1 | TRBV29-1 | TRBD1 | TGCAGCGTTTCTCTACCGACAGGGACCCTCAGTGAGCAGTTCTTC | CSVSLPTGTLSEQFF
few | TRBJ2-7 | TRBV7-9 | . | TGTGCCAGCAGCTTAGTTAAAGCCCTCTCCTACGAGCAGTACTTC | CASSLVKALSYEQYF
few | TRBJ1-1 | TRBV29-1 | . | TGCAGCGTTGAAGTCGAGTTGAACACTGAAGCTTTCTTT | CSVEVELNTEAFF
. | TRBJ2-1 | TRBV5-1 | . | TGCGCCAGCAGCCCGGGGCTCTTAGCGATCGGCAATGAGCAGTTCTTC | CASSPGLLAIGNEQFF
many | TRBJ1-1 | TRBV4-3 | . | TGCGCCAGCAGCCAAGGAGGCACGGCCTCTGAAGCTTTCTTT | CASSQGGTASEAFF
many | TRBJ2-5 | TRBV15 | TRBD2 | TGTGCCACCAGCAGAGATGCGGGAGACCAAGAGACCCAGTACTTC | CATSRDAGDQETQYF
many | TRBJ2-4 | TRBV5-6 | . | TGTGCCAGCAGCTTGGGTCCTAGTACCAAAAACATTCAGTACTTC | CASSLGPSTKNIQYF
. | TRBJ2-3 | TRBV12-3/TRBV12-4 | . | TGTGCCAGCAGTTTAGTGGAGGGTAAAGATACGCAGTATTTT | CASSLVEGKDTQYF
. | TRBJ2-3 | TRBV2 | . | TGTGCCAGCATTCCGGACGAATACACAGATACGCAGTATTTT | CASIPDEYTDTQYF
many | TRBJ2-5 | TRBV10-3 | . | TGTGCCATCAACGGAGGGACAGAAGGCGAGACCCAGTACTTC | CAINGGTEGETQYF